This is a list of T cell receptor beta chains from one sample in a study of T cell changes during pregnancy in multiple sclerosis. This table comes from immunoSEQ multiplex PCR, and its TCRdb copy is limited to in-frame clones, with some not included. The table includes more than 90,000 clones, more than 85% detected once. Sequencing was performed on peripheral blood, taken in the second trimester of pregnancy. Receptors were obtained from a female donor with multiple sclerosis, enrolled in a pregnancy study. The CDR3 runs from the conserved cysteine through the conserved F or W.

v_call	j_call	cdr3_aa
TRBV27	TRBJ2-1	CASSFNRDTPFF
TRBV4-2	TRBJ2-3	CASSQEGGGQGTDTQYF
TRBV19	TRBJ2-1	CASSISGMNEQFF
TRBV2	TRBJ2-7	CATKDRAGTEQYF
TRBV30	TRBJ1-1	CAWSNKGGTEAFF
TRBV4-2	TRBJ2-1	CASSLQIAGAGYNEQFF
TRBV5-1	TRBJ2-3	CASSLELAGTTDTQYF
TRBV7-8	TRBJ2-7	CASSLTSMVSYEQYF
TRBV7-9	TRBJ1-3	CALTGGFSGNTIYF
TRBV28	TRBJ1-2	CASSRLLGAQYGYTF
TRBV7-2	TRBJ2-2	CASSSPGLASAGELFF
TRBV28	TRBJ2-3	CASSPGLATDTQYF
TRBV5-1	TRBJ1-5	CASSLAPGIGQPQHF
TRBV10-3	TRBJ1-3	CAMSPADGNTIYF
TRBV9	TRBJ2-6	CASSVGPGGFIGTGANVLTF
TRBV2	TRBJ1-1	CASSPRDTEAFF
TRBV19	TRBJ1-1	CASRPTGTGGAGEAFF